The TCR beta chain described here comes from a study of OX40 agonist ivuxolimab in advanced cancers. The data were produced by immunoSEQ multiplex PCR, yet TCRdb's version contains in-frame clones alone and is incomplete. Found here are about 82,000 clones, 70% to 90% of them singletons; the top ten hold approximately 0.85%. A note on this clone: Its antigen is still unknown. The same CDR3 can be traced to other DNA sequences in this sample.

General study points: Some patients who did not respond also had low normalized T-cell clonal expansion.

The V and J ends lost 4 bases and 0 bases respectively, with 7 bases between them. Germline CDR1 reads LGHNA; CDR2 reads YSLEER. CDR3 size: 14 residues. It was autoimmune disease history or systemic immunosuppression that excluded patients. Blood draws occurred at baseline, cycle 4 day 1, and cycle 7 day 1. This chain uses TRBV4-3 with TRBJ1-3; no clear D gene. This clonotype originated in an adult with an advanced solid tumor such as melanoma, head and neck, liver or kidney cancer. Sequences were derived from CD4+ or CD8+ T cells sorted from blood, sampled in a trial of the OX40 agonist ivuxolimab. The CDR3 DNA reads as TGCGCCAGCAGCCCGGCCCTCTCTGGAAACACCATATATTTT. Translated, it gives CASSPALSGNTIYF.